Listed below are T cell receptor beta chains from one sample, sequenced in a study of identical twins. TCRdb redid the calling of the 5' RACE reads with MiXCR, one entry per CDR3 protein. There are about 550,000 distinct CDR3 sequences in the sample; more than 20% occur only once, and approximately 0.48% lies in the top ten. The same data also went into a second study, on yellow fever vaccine responses in identical twins.

The sequenced sample consisted of CD4+ T cells sorted from blood. Receptors were obtained from a young woman in good health. The CDR3 runs from the conserved cysteine through the conserved F or W. The D gene is left open where the match is weak. Expanded clones are given a class, and other clones once, few, many or no size at all.

CDR3 DNA: TGTGCCAGCAGCTTGAGCGGGAGGCAGTACGAGCAGTACTTC
CDR3 protein: CASSLSGRQYEQYF
V gene: TRBV28
clone size: -
J gene: TRBJ2-7
D gene: TRBD2

CDR3 DNA: TGTGCCAGCAGCCCCCCTTACAGGAACACTGAAGCTTTCTTT
CDR3 protein: CASSPPYRNTEAFF
V gene: TRBV28
clone size: few
J gene: TRBJ1-1
D gene: -

CDR3 DNA: TGTGCCACCAGCAGACCCGGGCTAGCGGGGGCGGGAGATACGCAGTATTTT
CDR3 protein: CATSRPGLAGAGDTQYF
V gene: TRBV15
clone size: few
J gene: TRBJ2-3
D gene: TRBD2

CDR3 DNA: TGCGCCAGCAGCCTGAATACAGGGGAAGAGACCCAGTACTTC
CDR3 protein: CASSLNTGEETQYF
V gene: TRBV5-1
clone size: -
J gene: TRBJ2-5
D gene: TRBD1

CDR3 DNA: TGCGCCAGCAGCTCAACACACAGCGGGGGCCCTATCAATGAGCAGTTCTTC
CDR3 protein: CASSSTHSGGPINEQFF
V gene: TRBV5-1
clone size: many
J gene: TRBJ2-1
D gene: TRBD2

CDR3 DNA: TGCGCCAGCAGCCTTGCGCCGGGGGGAGCAACAGATACGCAGTATTTT
CDR3 protein: CASSLAPGGATDTQYF
V gene: TRBV5-1
clone size: -
J gene: TRBJ2-3
D gene: TRBD2

CDR3 DNA: TGTGCCATCAGTGAGCCCGGACAGGGAGAGGATGAGCAGTTCTTC
CDR3 protein: CAISEPGQGEDEQFF
V gene: TRBV10-3
clone size: -
J gene: TRBJ2-1
D gene: TRBD1

CDR3 DNA: TGTGCCAGCAGTTTAGTGGCAGGGGGCACTGAAGCTTTCTTT
CDR3 protein: CASSLVAGGTEAFF
V gene: TRBV12-3/TRBV12-4
clone size: many
J gene: TRBJ1-1
D gene: TRBD1

CDR3 DNA: TGCGCCAGCTGCGTTCGCGGGAGTGGATACAATGAGCAGTTCTTC
CDR3 protein: CASCVRGSGYNEQFF
V gene: TRBV5-1
clone size: -
J gene: TRBJ2-1
D gene: TRBD2

CDR3 DNA: TGTGCCAGCAGTCAGGGGGGGATCTACTACGAGCAGTACTTC
CDR3 protein: CASSQGGIYYEQYF
V gene: TRBV12-3/TRBV12-4
clone size: few
J gene: TRBJ2-7
D gene: -

CDR3 DNA: TGCAGCGTTGAGAGAGGGGGTAGCTCCTACGAGCAGTACTTC
CDR3 protein: CSVERGGSSYEQYF
V gene: TRBV29-1
clone size: -
J gene: TRBJ2-7
D gene: -

CDR3 DNA: TGCAGCGTTTCCAGACTACCCTACAATGAGCAGTTCTTC
CDR3 protein: CSVSRLPYNEQFF
V gene: TRBV29-1
clone size: -
J gene: TRBJ2-1
D gene: -

CDR3 DNA: TGCGCCAGCAGCCCACCCCTGCCCCTGCCCTACAATGAGCAGTTCTTC
CDR3 protein: CASSPPLPLPYNEQFF
V gene: TRBV4-1
clone size: -
J gene: TRBJ2-1
D gene: -

CDR3 DNA: TGTGCCAGCAGCCAGTTAAGCGCGGGGGTCACCACCTACAATGAGCAGTTCTTC
CDR3 protein: CASSQLSAGVTTYNEQFF
V gene: TRBV4-2
clone size: -
J gene: TRBJ2-1
D gene: TRBD2

CDR3 DNA: TGCGCCAGCAGCTTGGCCGGTCCAGCGGGGGGCCCGACCGGGGAGCTGTTTTTT
CDR3 protein: CASSLAGPAGGPTGELFF
V gene: TRBV5-1
clone size: -
J gene: TRBJ2-2
D gene: TRBD2

CDR3 DNA: TGTGCCAGCAGCCGAAATAGCGGGGGGGCCCACGAGACCCAGTACTTC
CDR3 protein: CASSRNSGGAHETQYF
V gene: TRBV7-7
clone size: -
J gene: TRBJ2-5
D gene: TRBD2

CDR3 DNA: TGTGCCAGCAGCTTAGGGCGATTTAGCACAGATACGCAGTATTTT
CDR3 protein: CASSLGRFSTDTQYF
V gene: TRBV7-9
clone size: few
J gene: TRBJ2-3
D gene: -

CDR3 DNA: TGTGCCAGCAGCAGACCAGGGGGGCGGCGCTACAATGAGCAGTTCTTC
CDR3 protein: CASSRPGGRRYNEQFF
V gene: TRBV28
clone size: -
J gene: TRBJ2-1
D gene: -

CDR3 DNA: TGTGCCACCAGTAACAGGGGCGATTCGGAGACCCAGTACTTC
CDR3 protein: CATSNRGDSETQYF
V gene: TRBV10-3
clone size: few
J gene: TRBJ2-5
D gene: TRBD1

CDR3 DNA: TGCAGTGCTAGTACTAGCGGGAGTGTCACCGGGGAGCTGTTTTTT
CDR3 protein: CSASTSGSVTGELFF
V gene: TRBV20-1
clone size: few
J gene: TRBJ2-2
D gene: TRBD2

CDR3 DNA: TGTGCCACCAGTGATACAGGGATCTCCACAGATACGCAGTATTTT
CDR3 protein: CATSDTGISTDTQYF
V gene: TRBV24-1
clone size: few
J gene: TRBJ2-3
D gene: -

CDR3 DNA: TGTGCCAGCAAGTATAACAGGGGGCCCACCGGGGAGCTGTTTTTT
CDR3 protein: CASKYNRGPTGELFF
V gene: TRBV12-3/TRBV12-4
clone size: -
J gene: TRBJ2-2
D gene: TRBD1

CDR3 DNA: TGTGCCACCACTCGACTAGCGGGAGTTACAGATACGCAGTATTTT
CDR3 protein: CATTRLAGVTDTQYF
V gene: TRBV27
clone size: few
J gene: TRBJ2-3
D gene: TRBD2

CDR3 DNA: TGCAGTGCTGCCCCTTACTACCGGGACAGGTTCAATGAGCAGTTCTTC
CDR3 protein: CSAAPYYRDRFNEQFF
V gene: TRBV20-1
clone size: -
J gene: TRBJ2-1
D gene: TRBD1

CDR3 DNA: TGCAGTGCTAGACCAGAAAGGGGTGCAGATACGCAGTATTTT
CDR3 protein: CSARPERGADTQYF
V gene: TRBV20-1
clone size: -
J gene: TRBJ2-3
D gene: -

CDR3 DNA: TGCAGTGCTCCAAATTTCGAGGATAACACTGAAGCTTTCTTT
CDR3 protein: CSAPNFEDNTEAFF
V gene: TRBV20-1
clone size: few
J gene: TRBJ1-1
D gene: -

CDR3 DNA: TGTGCCAGCAGCCAGGGGATGAACACCGGGGAGCTGTTTTTT
CDR3 protein: CASSQGMNTGELFF
V gene: TRBV3-1
clone size: -
J gene: TRBJ2-2
D gene: -

CDR3 DNA: TGTGCCACCCGGGGGGGGGCGGGTTCGACAGATACGCAGTATTTT
CDR3 protein: CATRGGAGSTDTQYF
V gene: TRBV12-3/TRBV12-4
clone size: -
J gene: TRBJ2-3
D gene: TRBD2

CDR3 DNA: TGTGCCAGCAGTTTAGCCGGGGATAGGAGGGTGGGGCAGCCCCAGCATTTT
CDR3 protein: CASSLAGDRRVGQPQHF
V gene: TRBV12-3/TRBV12-4
clone size: -
J gene: TRBJ1-5
D gene: -

CDR3 DNA: TGCAGTGCTAGAGAACCACAGGGAGTTTGGGCTTTCTTT
CDR3 protein: CSAREPQGVWAFF
V gene: TRBV20-1
clone size: -
J gene: TRBJ1-1
D gene: -

CDR3 DNA: TGTGCCAGAACAGGGGTGGATGGAAACACCATATATTTT
CDR3 protein: CARTGVDGNTIYF
V gene: TRBV6-1
clone size: -
J gene: TRBJ1-3
D gene: TRBD1

CDR3 DNA: TGCGCCAGCAGCCCTGGGGTACTAGCGGGGACTAATGAGCAGTTCTTC
CDR3 protein: CASSPGVLAGTNEQFF
V gene: TRBV5-1
clone size: few
J gene: TRBJ2-1
D gene: TRBD2

CDR3 DNA: TGTGCCAGCAGTTCGGGGGCTAGCGGGAGCACAGATACGCAGTATTTT
CDR3 protein: CASSSGASGSTDTQYF
V gene: TRBV27
clone size: few
J gene: TRBJ2-3
D gene: TRBD2

CDR3 DNA: TGCGCCAGCAGCTTGACTTTAACTGGCGGAGTATACAATGAGCAGTTCTTC
CDR3 protein: CASSLTLTGGVYNEQFF
V gene: TRBV5-1
clone size: -
J gene: TRBJ2-1
D gene: -

CDR3 DNA: TGTGCCAGCAGCTTAAGACGCGGCAAGTACTTC
CDR3 protein: CASSLRRGKYF
V gene: TRBV7-3
clone size: -
J gene: TRBJ2-7
D gene: -

CDR3 DNA: TGCGCCAGCAGCCAAACAGGACTAGCCCCAGATACGCAGTATTTT
CDR3 protein: CASSQTGLAPDTQYF
V gene: TRBV4-1
clone size: few
J gene: TRBJ2-3
D gene: TRBD2

CDR3 DNA: TGCGCCAGCAGCCCTAGGGATTGGAGGGAGCCCACCGGGGAGCTGTTTTTT
CDR3 protein: CASSPRDWREPTGELFF
V gene: TRBV4-1
clone size: few
J gene: TRBJ2-2
D gene: -

CDR3 DNA: TGTGCCACCAGCAGTGGACAGGGTTTCTCCTACGAGCAGTACTTC
CDR3 protein: CATSSGQGFSYEQYF
V gene: TRBV15
clone size: -
J gene: TRBJ2-7
D gene: TRBD1

CDR3 DNA: TGTGCCAGCATTCTCAGCGGGGTTAGCACAGATACGCAGTATTTT
CDR3 protein: CASILSGVSTDTQYF
V gene: TRBV7-9
clone size: few
J gene: TRBJ2-3
D gene: TRBD2

CDR3 DNA: TGTGCCAGCAGCCAACCATCTAGCGGGGCCGCCGCCAGCGAGCAGTTCTTC
CDR3 protein: CASSQPSSGAAASEQFF
V gene: TRBV3-1
clone size: -
J gene: TRBJ2-1
D gene: TRBD2

CDR3 DNA: TGCAGCGTTCCGAAGAGTAGCGGGGGCTCTGAGCAGTTCTTC
CDR3 protein: CSVPKSSGGSEQFF
V gene: TRBV29-1
clone size: few
J gene: TRBJ2-1
D gene: TRBD2

CDR3 DNA: TGTGCCAGTAGTATAGGAGGGCAGCCCCAGCATTTT
CDR3 protein: CASSIGGQPQHF
V gene: TRBV19
clone size: few
J gene: TRBJ1-5
D gene: -

CDR3 DNA: TGTGCCAGCAGTTACTCTGGACTATCGAATGAAAAACTGTTTTTT
CDR3 protein: CASSYSGLSNEKLFF
V gene: TRBV6-5
clone size: -
J gene: TRBJ1-4
D gene: -

CDR3 DNA: TGTGCCAGCACTAAGGGACTAGCGGAGACCAATGAGCAGTTCTTC
CDR3 protein: CASTKGLAETNEQFF
V gene: TRBV12-3/TRBV12-4
clone size: few
J gene: TRBJ2-1
D gene: TRBD2

CDR3 DNA: TGTGCCAGCAGTTTAGGCAGACTAGCGGGGGGCTCCGGGGAGCTGTTTTTT
CDR3 protein: CASSLGRLAGGSGELFF
V gene: TRBV27
clone size: -
J gene: TRBJ2-2
D gene: TRBD2

CDR3 DNA: TGCGCCAGCAGCAGTGAGGGCTTGGCGGGCAATCAGCCCCAGCATTTT
CDR3 protein: CASSSEGLAGNQPQHF
V gene: TRBV5-1
clone size: -
J gene: TRBJ1-5
D gene: -

CDR3 DNA: TGTGCCAGCAGCCAAGTGTGGACAGCGGAGGCTACGCAGTATTTT
CDR3 protein: CASSQVWTAEATQYF
V gene: TRBV3-1
clone size: few
J gene: TRBJ2-3
D gene: -

CDR3 DNA: TGTGCCAGCAGCTTAGTTTCGGTTACCGGGGAGCTGTTTTTT
CDR3 protein: CASSLVSVTGELFF
V gene: TRBV7-8
clone size: -
J gene: TRBJ2-2
D gene: -

CDR3 DNA: TGTGCCAGCAGTTACTCGACGACGGCAGGGCGGGAGGCTGGGGCCAACGTCCTGACTTTC
CDR3 protein: CASSYSTTAGREAGANVLTF
V gene: TRBV6-2/TRBV6-3
clone size: -
J gene: TRBJ2-6
D gene: TRBD2

CDR3 DNA: TGCAGCGTTGACGCTGACGGGGGGGAAGCTTTCTTT
CDR3 protein: CSVDADGGEAFF
V gene: TRBV29-1
clone size: -
J gene: TRBJ1-1
D gene: -

CDR3 DNA: TGTGCCAGCAGTTTAAACTCCGGGCCTGAGCAGTTCTTC
CDR3 protein: CASSLNSGPEQFF
V gene: TRBV12-3/TRBV12-4
clone size: -
J gene: TRBJ2-1
D gene: -

CDR3 DNA: TGTGCCAGCAGTGAGGCTAGCGGGAGTTTTGACTACGAGCAGTACTTC
CDR3 protein: CASSEASGSFDYEQYF
V gene: TRBV25-1
clone size: -
J gene: TRBJ2-7
D gene: TRBD2

CDR3 DNA: TGCGCCAGCAGCCTAAACTCGGGACTTACCAGGGGGACCCAGTACTTC
CDR3 protein: CASSLNSGLTRGTQYF
V gene: TRBV5-1
clone size: -
J gene: TRBJ2-5
D gene: -

CDR3 DNA: TGCGCCAGCAGCCAAGGCGTCGGTAGGGGGTCCTACAATGAGCAGTTCTTC
CDR3 protein: CASSQGVGRGSYNEQFF
V gene: TRBV4-1
clone size: -
J gene: TRBJ2-1
D gene: -

CDR3 DNA: TGTGCCAGCAGCTTAGGGGCTTCGAACACTGAAGCTTTCTTT
CDR3 protein: CASSLGASNTEAFF
V gene: TRBV7-9
clone size: -
J gene: TRBJ1-1
D gene: -

CDR3 DNA: TGCAGTGCTAGCGAGACAGTGGGCAATCAGCCCCAGCATTTT
CDR3 protein: CSASETVGNQPQHF
V gene: TRBV20-1
clone size: -
J gene: TRBJ1-5
D gene: -